This entry lists 26 T cell receptor beta chains sequenced from one sample in a study of T cells in Graves' hyperthyroidism and ophthalmopathy. Researchers amplified the TCR beta CDR3 regions from RNA transcripts. The HTBI primer set was used in a first-round RT-PCR of the TCR CDR3. TCRdb redid the calling of the multiplex PCR reads with MiXCR, one entry per CDR3 protein. The data contain a few hundred thousand distinct CDR3 sequences, 15% to 20% of them seen just once; the ten biggest clones take up about 29%. The sample consisted of blood. The receptors shown here come from a woman in her thirties with Graves' ophthalmopathy.

The chain employs TRBV7-9 and TRBJ1-2; perhaps TRBD1 as D (6 bases). The V end was cut by 6 bases, the J end by 3 bases, with 14 bases between. CDR1 is SEHNR, CDR2 FQNEAQ, per germline (reference sequence). This CDR3 has 14 amino acids. CDR3 region: CASRGDNGYYGYTF. CDR3 nucleotides: TGTGCCAGCAGAGGGGACAACGGATACTATGGCTACACCTTC.

In its sample, this clonotype was seen many times. The chain links TRBV11-3 to TRBJ1-2; the match to TRBD1 covers 7 bases. From germline, CDR1 is SGHNT and CDR2 YENEEA. V shed 2 bases, J shed 8 bases, and the junction held 5 bases outside the gene matches. CDR3 length: 13 residues. The DNA for the CDR3 is TGTGCCAGCAGCTTAAGAGGGGGCGGCGGCTACACCTTC. Protein: CASSLRGGGGYTF.

This clonotype was counted a few times. J is TRBJ2-3 and V is TRBV5-1; D is uncertain. The CDR3 contains 14 residues. V was trimmed by 4 bases and J by 6 bases, leaving 15 bases between them. Germline CDR1 reads SGHRS; CDR2 reads YFSETQ. CDR3 amino acids: CASSDSQVRDTQYF. Here the CDR3 DNA reads TGCGCCAGCAGCGACTCTCAGGTCAGGGATACGCAGTATTTT.

This clonotype showed up many times. J is TRBJ2-4 and V is TRBV28; weak D call: TRBD1 (5 bases). The CDR3 extends over 16 amino acids. Germline CDR1 reads MDHEN; CDR2 reads SYDVKM. The V end was cut by 5 bases, the J end by 0 bases, with 14 bases between. The CDR3 sequence is CASSGPPGLAKNIQYF. The CDR3 region has the DNA TGTGCCAGCAGTGGGCCGCCAGGGCTAGCCAAAAACATTCAGTACTTC.

This clonotype was seen only a few times. This chain joins TRBV7-9 and TRBJ1-4; D not certain. Per the germline V gene, CDR1 is SEHNR and CDR2 is FQNEAQ (reference sequence). The CDR3 loop spans 14 amino acids. With 6 bases removed from V and 5 bases from J, the gap between germline ends came to 13 bases. The CDR3 region has the DNA TGTGCCAGCAGGTCAATCGAATGGAATGAAAAACTGTTTTTT. Translation: CASRSIEWNEKLFF.

This clonotype appeared many times. This chain uses TRBV7-8 with TRBJ1-5; TRBD1 aligns across 7 bases. This CDR3 spans 16 amino acids. V was clipped by 2 bases and J by 3 bases; unmatched bases: 7. Germline values: CDR1 SGHVS, CDR2 FQNEAQ. The CDR3 DNA reads TGTGCCAGCAGCTTACGCTTGGGACAGTCCAATCAGCCCCAGCATTTT. Translation: CASSLRLGQSNQPQHF.

V is TRBV7-3 and J is TRBJ2-7; possibly TRBD2 for D (7 bases). The V gene's germline CDR1 is SGHTA and CDR2 FQGTGA. V was clipped by 5 bases and J by 7 bases, with 24 bases between them. The CDR3 runs 16 residues. CDR3 region: CASSLAGGQGEREQYF. The CDR3 DNA reads as TGTGCCAGCAGCCTCGCCGGGGGGCAGGGAGAAAGGGAGCAGTACTTC.

The rearrangement uses TRBV20-1 and TRBJ2-7; 12 bases line up with TRBD2. V was clipped by 0 bases and J by 9 bases; unmatched bases: 12. Germline V gene sequence: CDR1 DFQATT, CDR2 SNEGSKA (reference sequence). This CDR3 region has 16 residues. In DNA, the CDR3 is TGCAGTGCTAGAGATCAGGCGACTAGCGGGAGCGGACGGCAGTACTTC. Translated: CSARDQATSGSGRQYF.

This clonotype was seen many times. The chain has TRBV20-1 and TRBJ2-1; 8 positions match TRBD2. Germline V CDR1 and CDR2: DFQATT, SNEGSKA (reference sequence). Trimming removed 2 bases from V and 10 bases from J; junction bases left unmatched: 13. The CDR3 is 15 amino acids. In DNA form, the CDR3 reads TGCAGTGCTAGATCGGGGCTACGGGGGGGCGGCGAGCAGTTCTTC. Its translation: CSARSGLRGGGEQFF.

The rearrangement uses TRBV20-1 and TRBJ2-7, with 7 bases that match TRBD2. The CDR3 length is 13 residues. With 3 bases clipped from V and 6 bases from J, the junction kept 8 bases outside the gene matches. Germline V lookup: CDR1 DFQATT, CDR2 SNEGSKA (reference sequence). The CDR3 spells CSARGGSIVEQYF. In DNA, the CDR3 is TGCAGTGCTAGGGGGGGGAGTATCGTCGAGCAGTACTTC.

This clonotype has just a few counts. The rearrangement joins TRBV10-3 to TRBJ2-1; 7 nucleotides agree with TRBD2. Germline V CDR1 and CDR2: ENHRY, SYGVKD. The CDR3 sequence is 14 residues long. After removal of 10 bases from V and 6 bases from J, the junction contained 12 bases not matched to a gene. DNA for the CDR3: TGTGCCAGCAAGATAGGACTAGGCGGCAATGAGCAGTTCTTC. This translates into CASKIGLGGNEQFF.

This clonotype has a count of ten or more. The chain is built from TRBV20-1 and TRBJ2-7; D is tentatively TRBD1 or TRBD2 (5 bases each). With 5 bases removed from V and 2 bases from J, the gap between germline ends came to 13 bases. The germline gives CDR1 DFQATT, CDR2 SNEGSKA (reference sequence). This CDR3 has 13 amino acids. The CDR3 DNA follows: TGCAGTGCTGTGGGGACCGAAGCCTACGAGCAGTACTTC. Protein sequence: CSAVGTEAYEQYF.

This clonotype was seen only once. At one end the junction does not follow the germline gene, possibly because of a read error. The chain has TRBV19 and TRBJ2-1; D is unresolved. The germline V gene has CDR1 LNHDA and CDR2 SQIVND (reference sequence). The CDR3 totals 13 residues. The CDR3 DNA is TGTGCCGGTAGTATTGGCCAGTACAATGAGCAGTTCTTC. It translates to CAGSIGQYNEQFF. The entire variable domain, with the rest obtained from reference TRBV19 and TRBJ2-1, is as follows: DGGITQSPKYLFRKEGQNVTLSCEQNLNHDAMYWYRQDPGQGLRLIYYSQIVNDFQKGDIAEGYSVSREKKESFPLTVTSAQKNPTAFYLCAGSIGQYNEQFFGPGTRLTVL.

This clonotype was observed at least ten times. This rearrangement joins TRBV20-1 to TRBJ1-2, with TRBD1 identical over 9 bases. The V gene end was trimmed by 5 bases and the J gene end by 2 bases; junction bases not matched to a gene: 3. The CDR3 runs to 13 residues. Looked up from germline, CDR1 is DFQATT and CDR2 is SNEGSKA (reference sequence). This CDR3 is CSAGTGLNYGYTF. The CDR3 DNA sequence: TGCAGTGCTGGGACAGGGCTCAACTATGGCTACACCTTC.

This clonotype was detected once. The chain joins TRBV9 to TRBJ2-5; D is possibly TRBD1 (6 bases). Trimming shortened V by 5 bases and J by 3 bases, and 14 bases separated the two germline ends. Germline lookup yields CDR1 SGDLS and CDR2 YYNGEE. This CDR3 is 14 amino acids long. CDR3 nucleotide sequence: TGTGCCAGCAGTGTAACCAGGACAGAAGAGACCCAGTACTTC. This sequence encodes CASSVTRTEETQYF.

This clonotype was observed at least ten times. The chain couples TRBV7-3 to TRBJ2-3; 7 bases map to TRBD1. CDR1 and CDR2 from the germline V gene are SGHTA and FQGTGA. The CDR3 consists of 15 residues. V shed 3 bases and J 5 bases; nucleotides not matched to a gene: 8. DNA of the CDR3: TGTGCCAGCAGCTTGGGTGGGACAGTCGGAGATACGCAGTATTTT. Residues: CASSLGGTVGDTQYF.

Only a few counts were recorded for this clonotype. This rearrangement joins TRBV19 to TRBJ2-5, with D uncertain. The CDR3 runs to 14 residues. CDR1 and CDR2 (germline): LNHDA, SQIVND (reference sequence). Deletions cut 1 base from V and 0 bases from J, with 6 bases between. The CDR3 nucleotides read TGTGCCAGTAGTATAGGAGGACACCAAGAGACCCAGTACTTC. This gives the protein CASSIGGHQETQYF.

This clonotype was observed many times. The chain links TRBV28 to TRBJ2-3; the D gene is possibly TRBD2 (6 bases). The V and J ends lost 4 bases and 2 bases respectively, with 13 bases between them. Germline CDR1 MDHEN, CDR2 SYDVKM. The CDR3 sequence is 15 residues long. The CDR3 loop is CASSSPGDSTDTQYF. CDR3 coding DNA: TGTGCCAGCAGTTCCCCGGGAGACTCCACAGATACGCAGTATTTT.

This clonotype has only a few counts. V usage is TRBV7-9 and J usage is TRBJ2-7, with 7 bases identical to TRBD2. There are 13 residues in the CDR3. Germline assignment: CDR1 SEHNR and CDR2 FQNEAQ (reference sequence). Germline trimming cut 3 bases from V and 5 bases from J; bases unmatched to any gene: 4. CDR3 coding DNA: TGTGCCAGCAGCTTCAAAGCGGGACACGAGCAGTACTTC. Its translation: CASSFKAGHEQYF.

This clonotype has only a few counts. The chain recombines TRBV9 with TRBJ1-2, with TRBD1 matching over 8 bases. The CDR3 runs to 14 residues. Trimming took 4 bases from V and 8 from J; bases not matched to a gene: 10. Germline CDR1 and CDR2: SGDLS and YYNGEE. CDR3 region: CASSPDRVPLGYTF. In nucleotides, the CDR3 is TGTGCCAGCAGCCCGGACAGGGTCCCGTTGGGCTACACCTTC.

This clonotype has only a few counts. V usage is TRBV7-8 and J usage is TRBJ1-5; tentatively, D is TRBD1 (5 bases). CDR1 and CDR2 from the germline V gene are SGHVS and FQNEAQ. Trimming cost V 1 base and J 8 bases, with 9 bases left between them. This CDR3 spans 13 amino acids. CDR3 amino acids: CASSLVMTEPQHF. The CDR3 DNA follows: TGTGCCAGCAGCTTAGTGATGACAGAGCCCCAGCATTTT.

Ten or more counts support this clonotype. This chain uses TRBV7-3 with TRBJ2-1; perhaps TRBD1 as D (6 bases). CDR1 is SGHTA and CDR2 is FQGTGA in the germline V gene. V was cut by 4 bases and J by 3 bases, with 10 bases left in between. The CDR3 is 14 amino acids. CDR3 sequence (DNA): TGTGCCAGCAGCTCGTGGGGGCACTACAATGAGCAGTTCTTC. This sequence encodes CASSSWGHYNEQFF.

This clonotype was detected many times. This chain uses TRBV7-6 with TRBJ2-7; D perhaps matches TRBD2 (7 bases). Germline V gives CDR1 SGHVS, CDR2 FNYEAQ. Trimming left V 1 base short and J 6 bases short, with 10 bases between. The CDR3 covers 13 residues. CDR3 in amino acids: CASSLGRGAEQYF. Here the CDR3 DNA reads TGTGCCAGCAGCTTAGGTCGGGGGGCCGAGCAGTACTTC.

The chain uses TRBV4-1 and TRBJ1-4; tentatively, D is TRBD1 (6 bases). V was cut by 8 bases and J by 5 bases, with 15 bases left in between. There are 14 residues in the CDR3. CDR1 and CDR2 from the germline V gene are MGHRA and YSYEKL. The chain's CDR3 is CASRLGGLNEKLFF. Written as DNA, the CDR3 is TGCGCCAGCCGGTTGGGGGGCCTGAATGAAAAACTGTTTTTT.

As concerns this clonotype: Relative to the germline gene, one junction end is altered; a read error may explain this. The chain couples TRBV5-1 to TRBJ2-1; D may be TRBD2 (5 bases). Germline assignment: CDR1 SGHRS and CDR2 YFSETQ. CDR3 length: 15 residues. This chain's CDR3 is CASSARLEPGNEQFF. In nucleotides, the CDR3 is TGTGCCAGCAGCGCCCGACTGGAGCCGGGGAATGAGCAGTTCTTC.

The V and J genes are TRBV7-9 and TRBJ2-1; 12 positions agree with TRBD2. Trimming removed 4 bases from V and 0 bases from J; junction bases left unmatched: 10. CDR1 is SEHNR, CDR2 FQNEAQ, per germline (reference sequence). The CDR3 sequence is 19 residues long. The CDR3 is CASSSKTSGSRNSYNEQFF. CDR3 nucleotides: TGTGCCAGCAGCTCCAAGACTAGCGGGAGCAGAAACTCCTACAATGAGCAGTTCTTC.